This TCR beta chain is from a study of T cell responses to AZD1222 COVID-19 vaccine. V lost 5 bases and J lost 5, with 10 bases in between. CDR1 and CDR2 from the germline V gene are SQVTM and ANQGSEA. The CDR3 sequence is 13 residues long. TCRdb keeps only in-frame clones here, not all; method: immunoSEQ multiplex PCR. The sample shows approximately 70,000 clones, around 87% of them seen only once. This TCR came from an adult in good health. The V gene is TRBV29-1, the J gene TRBJ1-6; D gene ambiguous. The material was peripheral blood, obtained on day 0 of AZD1222 vaccination. This CDR3 reads CSVLWENNSPLHF. The CDR3 coding sequence is TGCAGCGTTCTATGGGAGAATAATTCACCCCTCCACTTT.